This T cell receptor beta chain was recorded in a study of control samples from healthy donors and cancer patients. Method: immunoSEQ multiplex PCR; TCRdb's copy keeps in-frame clones and lacks some. The table has some 140,000 clones, over 85% seen once. CDR3 length: 14 residues. The germline CDR1 and CDR2 sequences are KGHSH and LQKENI. V lost 2 bases and J 2 bases, leaving 10 bases between the germline ends. Concerning this clone itself: The sample contains more than one DNA sequence encoding this CDR3.

This clonotype originated in a man between 45 and 60 years old with head and neck cancer. What was sequenced was PBMCs. The chain combines TRBV18 with TRBJ2-7; D is perhaps TRBD1 (6 bases). The CDR3 reads CASSPRQGTYEQYF. CDR3 DNA sequence: TGTGCCAGCTCACCAAGGCAGGGGACCTACGAGCAGTACTTC.